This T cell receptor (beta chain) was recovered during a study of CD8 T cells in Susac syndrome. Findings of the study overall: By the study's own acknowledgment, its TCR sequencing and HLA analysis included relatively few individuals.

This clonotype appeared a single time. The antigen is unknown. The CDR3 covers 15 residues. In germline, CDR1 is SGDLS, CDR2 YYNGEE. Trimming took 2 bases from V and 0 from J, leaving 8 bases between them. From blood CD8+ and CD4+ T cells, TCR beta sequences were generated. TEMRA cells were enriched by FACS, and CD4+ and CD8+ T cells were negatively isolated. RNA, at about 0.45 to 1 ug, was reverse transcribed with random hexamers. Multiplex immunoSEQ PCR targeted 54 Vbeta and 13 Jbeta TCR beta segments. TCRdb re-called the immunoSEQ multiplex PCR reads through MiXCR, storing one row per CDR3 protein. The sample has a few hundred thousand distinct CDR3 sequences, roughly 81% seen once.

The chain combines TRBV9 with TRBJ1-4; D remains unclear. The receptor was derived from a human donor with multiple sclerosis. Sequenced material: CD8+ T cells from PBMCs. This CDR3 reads CASSVGGTTNEKLFF. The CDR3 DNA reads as TGTGCCAGCAGCGTCGGCGGAACAACTAATGAAAAACTGTTTTTT. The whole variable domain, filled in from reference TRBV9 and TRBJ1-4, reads DSGVTQTPKHLITATGQRVTLRCSPRSGDLSVYWYQQSLDQGLQFLIQYYNGEERAKGNILERFSAQQFPDLHSELNLSSLELGDSALYFCASSVGGTTNEKLFFGSGTQLSVL.